What follows describes a single TCR beta chain. Trimming removed 1 base at V and 4 bases at J, with 7 bases between. This CDR3 is built from 13 residues. These data are taken from a study of blood T cell repertoires in COVID-19. Study details: The study drew acute and convalescent COVID-19 samples from the United States, Italy and Spain. T cells, B-cell-depleted T cells, or PBMCs provided the cDNA or gDNA that served as material.

Per the authors' pipeline: Estimated nucleated cell counts came from reference gene primer amplification. Assay: immunoSEQ multiplex PCR; the TCRdb copy retains only in-frame clones and omits some. V and J calls and clone size are given by that table; D and trimming were obtained from the DNA. The sample has 50,000 to 65,000 clones, 86% seen once. The rearrangement links TRBV12-3 or TRBV12-4 to TRBJ1-2; D not resolved. The material sequenced was peripheral blood. The origin of this receptor is a man between 60 and 75 years old with acute or convalescent COVID-19. This CDR3 is CASSLDGVYGYTF. For the CDR3, the DNA is TGTGCCAGCAGTTTAGATGGAGTCTATGGCTACACCTTC.